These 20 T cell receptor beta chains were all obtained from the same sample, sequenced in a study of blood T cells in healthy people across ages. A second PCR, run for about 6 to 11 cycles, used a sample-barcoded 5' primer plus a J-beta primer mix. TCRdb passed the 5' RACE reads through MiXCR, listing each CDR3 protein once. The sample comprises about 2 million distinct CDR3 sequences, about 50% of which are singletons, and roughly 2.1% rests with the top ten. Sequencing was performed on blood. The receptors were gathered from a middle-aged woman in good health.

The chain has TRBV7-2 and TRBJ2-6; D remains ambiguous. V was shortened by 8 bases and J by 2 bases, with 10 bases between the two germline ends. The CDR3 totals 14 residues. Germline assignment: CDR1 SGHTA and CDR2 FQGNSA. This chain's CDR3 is CASGWKAGANVLTF. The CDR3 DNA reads TGTGCCAGCGGGTGGAAAGCTGGGGCCAACGTCCTGACTTTC.

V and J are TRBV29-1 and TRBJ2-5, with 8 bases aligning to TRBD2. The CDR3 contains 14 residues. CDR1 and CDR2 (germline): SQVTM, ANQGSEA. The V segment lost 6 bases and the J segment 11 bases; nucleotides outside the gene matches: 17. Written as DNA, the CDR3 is TGCAGCGTCATACCCGGGACTAGTATCGGTGAGCAGTACTTC. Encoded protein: CSVIPGTSIGEQYF.

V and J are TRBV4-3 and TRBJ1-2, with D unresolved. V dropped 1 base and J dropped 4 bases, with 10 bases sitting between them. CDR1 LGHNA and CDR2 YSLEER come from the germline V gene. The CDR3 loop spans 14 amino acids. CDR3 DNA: TGCGCCAGCAGCCAAGTGGGGTCAGTCTATGGCTACACCTTC. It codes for CASSQVGSVYGYTF.

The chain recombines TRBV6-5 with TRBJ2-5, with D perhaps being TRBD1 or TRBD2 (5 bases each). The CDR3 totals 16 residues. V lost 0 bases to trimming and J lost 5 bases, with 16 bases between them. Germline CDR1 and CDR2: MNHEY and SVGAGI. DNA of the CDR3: TGTGCCAGCAGTTACTCGATCGGGGCGGGCCCGGAGACCCAGTACTTC. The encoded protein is CASSYSIGAGPETQYF.

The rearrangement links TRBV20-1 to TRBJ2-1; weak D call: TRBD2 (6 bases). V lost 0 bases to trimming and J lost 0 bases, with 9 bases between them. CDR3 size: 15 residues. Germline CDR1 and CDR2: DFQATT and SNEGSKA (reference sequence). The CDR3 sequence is CSAREEGPSYNEQFF. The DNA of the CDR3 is TGCAGTGCTAGAGAGGAGGGGCCCTCCTACAATGAGCAGTTCTTC.

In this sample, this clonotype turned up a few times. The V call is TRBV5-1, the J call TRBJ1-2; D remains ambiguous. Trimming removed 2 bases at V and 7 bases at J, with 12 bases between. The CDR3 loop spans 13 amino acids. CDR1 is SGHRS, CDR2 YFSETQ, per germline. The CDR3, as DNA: TGCGCCAGCAGCTTCGGCGGCCGTGGTGGCTACACCTTC. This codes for CASSFGGRGGYTF. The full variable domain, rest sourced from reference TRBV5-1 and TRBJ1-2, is KAGVTQTPRYLIKTRGQQVTLSCSPISGHRSVSWYQQTPGQGLQFLFEYFSETQRNKGNFPGRFSGRQFSNSRSEMNVSTLELGDSALYLCASSFGGRGGYTFGSGTRLTVV.

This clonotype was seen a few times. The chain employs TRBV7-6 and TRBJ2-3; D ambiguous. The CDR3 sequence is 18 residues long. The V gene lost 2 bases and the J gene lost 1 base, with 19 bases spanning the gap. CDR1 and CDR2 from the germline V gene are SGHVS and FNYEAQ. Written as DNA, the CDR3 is TGTGCCAGCAGCTTACGGCAGGTATCTCAAAGGGGCACAGATACGCAGTATTTT. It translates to CASSLRQVSQRGTDTQYF.

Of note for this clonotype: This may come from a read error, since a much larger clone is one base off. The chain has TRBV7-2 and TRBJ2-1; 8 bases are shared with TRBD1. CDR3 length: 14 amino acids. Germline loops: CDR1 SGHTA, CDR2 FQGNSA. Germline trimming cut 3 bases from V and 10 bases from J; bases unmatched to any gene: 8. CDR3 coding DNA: TGTGCCAGCAGCTTCGACAGGGGAGCCAGCGAGCAGTTCTTC. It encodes CASSFDRGASEQFF.

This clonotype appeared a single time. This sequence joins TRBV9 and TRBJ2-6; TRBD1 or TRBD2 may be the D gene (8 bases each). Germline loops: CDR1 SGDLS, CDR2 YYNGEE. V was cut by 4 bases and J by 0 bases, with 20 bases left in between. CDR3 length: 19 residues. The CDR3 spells CASSSRGGQDTSGANVLTF. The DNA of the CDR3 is TGTGCCAGCAGCTCCCGGGGGGGACAGGATACCTCTGGGGCCAACGTCCTGACTTTC.

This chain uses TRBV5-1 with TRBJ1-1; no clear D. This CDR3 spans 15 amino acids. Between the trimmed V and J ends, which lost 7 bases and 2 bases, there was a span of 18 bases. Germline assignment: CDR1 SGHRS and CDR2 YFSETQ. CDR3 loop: CASGLRSDGNTEAFF. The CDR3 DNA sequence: TGCGCCAGCGGCCTTAGATCGGACGGAAACACTGAAGCTTTCTTT.

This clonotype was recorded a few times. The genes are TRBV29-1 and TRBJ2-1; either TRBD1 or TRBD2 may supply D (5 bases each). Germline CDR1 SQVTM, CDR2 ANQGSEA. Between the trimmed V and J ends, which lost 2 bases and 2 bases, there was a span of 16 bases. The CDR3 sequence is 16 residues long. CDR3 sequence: CSVETMTGATYNEQFF. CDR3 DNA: TGCAGCGTTGAAACAATGACCGGGGCCACCTACAATGAGCAGTTCTTC.

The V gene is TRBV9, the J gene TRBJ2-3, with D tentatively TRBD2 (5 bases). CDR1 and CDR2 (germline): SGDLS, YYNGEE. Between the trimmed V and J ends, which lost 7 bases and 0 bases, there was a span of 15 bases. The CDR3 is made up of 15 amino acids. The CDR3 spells CASGGLYPSTDTQYF. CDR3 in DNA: TGTGCCAGCGGCGGGCTTTATCCTAGCACAGATACGCAGTATTTT.

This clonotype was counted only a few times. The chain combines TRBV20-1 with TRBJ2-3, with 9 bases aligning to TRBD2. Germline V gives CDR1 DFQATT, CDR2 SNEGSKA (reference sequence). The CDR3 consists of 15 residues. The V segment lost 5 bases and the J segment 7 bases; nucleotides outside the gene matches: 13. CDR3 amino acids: CSASGRGGLANTQYF. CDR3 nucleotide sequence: TGCAGTGCTTCAGGGCGGGGGGGCCTTGCAAATACGCAGTATTTT.

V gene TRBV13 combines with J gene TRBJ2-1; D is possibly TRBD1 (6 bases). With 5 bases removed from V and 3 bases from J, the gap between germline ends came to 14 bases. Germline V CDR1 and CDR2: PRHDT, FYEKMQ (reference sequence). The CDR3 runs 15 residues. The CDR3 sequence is CASSAQGLVYNEQFF. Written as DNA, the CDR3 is TGTGCCAGCAGCGCTCAGGGGCTAGTCTACAATGAGCAGTTCTTC.

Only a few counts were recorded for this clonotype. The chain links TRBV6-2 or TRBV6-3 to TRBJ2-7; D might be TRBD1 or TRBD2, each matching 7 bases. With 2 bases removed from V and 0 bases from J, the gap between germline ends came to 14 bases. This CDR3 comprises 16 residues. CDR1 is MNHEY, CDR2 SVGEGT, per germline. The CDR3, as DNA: TGTGCCAGCAGTTACGGGGTCAGGGGGGGCTCCTACGAGCAGTACTTC. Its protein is CASSYGVRGGSYEQYF.

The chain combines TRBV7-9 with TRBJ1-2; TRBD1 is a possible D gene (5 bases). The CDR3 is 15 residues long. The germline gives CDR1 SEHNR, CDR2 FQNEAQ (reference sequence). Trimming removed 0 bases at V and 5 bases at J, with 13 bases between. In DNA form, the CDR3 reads TGTGCCAGCAGCTTAGCCACAGGAAGCGCTTATGGCTACACCTTC. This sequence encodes CASSLATGSAYGYTF.

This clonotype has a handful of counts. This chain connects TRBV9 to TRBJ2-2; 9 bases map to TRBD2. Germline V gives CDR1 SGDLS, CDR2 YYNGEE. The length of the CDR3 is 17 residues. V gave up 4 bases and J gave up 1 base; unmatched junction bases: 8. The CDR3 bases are TGTGCCAGCAGCCCCCCAAGCGGGGGGCGGAACACCGGGGAGCTGTTTTTT. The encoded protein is CASSPPSGGRNTGELFF.

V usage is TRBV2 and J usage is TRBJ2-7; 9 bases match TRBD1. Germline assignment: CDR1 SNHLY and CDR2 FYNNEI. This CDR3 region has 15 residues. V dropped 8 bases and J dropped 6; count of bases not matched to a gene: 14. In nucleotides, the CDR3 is TGTGCCAGCCCGCCCCCGGGACAGGGTGCTGCCGAGCAGTACTTC. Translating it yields CASPPPGQGAAEQYF.

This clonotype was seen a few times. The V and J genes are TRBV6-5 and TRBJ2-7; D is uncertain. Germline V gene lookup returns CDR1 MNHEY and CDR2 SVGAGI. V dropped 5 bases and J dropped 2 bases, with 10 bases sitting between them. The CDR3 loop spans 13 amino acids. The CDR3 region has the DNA TGTGCCAGCAGTCCCGGGTATGCCTACGAGCAGTACTTC. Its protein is CASSPGYAYEQYF.

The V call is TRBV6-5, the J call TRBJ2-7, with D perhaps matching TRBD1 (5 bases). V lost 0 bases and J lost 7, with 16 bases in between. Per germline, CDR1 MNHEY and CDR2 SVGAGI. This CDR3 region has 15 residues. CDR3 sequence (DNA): TGTGCCAGCAGTTACTCGAGTGTCAGGGCCGGGGAGCAGTACTTC. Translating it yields CASSYSSVRAGEQYF.